The 26 T cell receptor beta chains below all came from one sample that was sequenced in a study of Graves' ophthalmopathy and Graves' hyperthyroidism. RNA transcripts provided the template for amplifying TCR beta CDR3 regions. HTBI primers served in a first-round RT-PCR, which a second-round multiplex PCR followed. TCRdb recomputed calls from the multiplex PCR reads with MiXCR, one row per CDR3 protein. The table has about 500,000 distinct CDR3 sequences, 14% seen once; the top ten hold roughly 9.8%. Sequenced material: blood. These receptors originate from a woman aged 25 to 39 with Graves' ophthalmopathy.

This clonotype was seen ten or more times. The chain employs TRBV10-2 and TRBJ1-2; 9 nucleotides match TRBD1. Trimming took 2 bases from V and 5 from J; bases not matched to a gene: 12. The CDR3 length is 17 residues. In germline, CDR1 is WSHSY, CDR2 SAAADI. This CDR3 is CASSEALTGTGRYGYTF. CDR3 nucleotides: TGCGCCAGCAGTGAGGCCCTCACCGGGACAGGGCGTTATGGCTACACCTTC.

The chain has TRBV3-1 and TRBJ2-1, with 9 nucleotides matching TRBD2. J gave up 9 bases and V 4 bases, and 13 bases lay outside the gene matches. Per germline, CDR1 LGHDT and CDR2 YNNKEL (reference sequence). CDR3 length: 16 residues. This chain's CDR3 is CASSRTIAGAGGEQFF. The CDR3 region has the DNA TGTGCCAGCAGCCGAACCATAGCGGGAGCGGGCGGTGAGCAGTTCTTC.

This clonotype appeared many times. V gene TRBV6-5 combines with J gene TRBJ2-7, with D perhaps matching TRBD1 (5 bases). CDR1 and CDR2 (germline): MNHEY, SVGAGI. The CDR3 contains 17 residues. V dropped 0 bases and J dropped 0 bases, with 15 bases sitting between them. The CDR3 here is CASSYSKTGRSSYEQYF. In DNA form, the CDR3 reads TGTGCCAGCAGTTACTCCAAAACAGGACGGAGCTCCTACGAGCAGTACTTC.

This clonotype was recorded at least ten times. The rearrangement uses TRBV12-3 or TRBV12-4 and TRBJ1-2; possible D gene TRBD1, 6 bases. V lost 0 bases and J lost 7, with 12 bases in between. The CDR3 spans 14 residues. This CDR3 reads CASSLARTASGYTF. The CDR3 bases are TGTGCCAGCAGTTTAGCGCGGACAGCTTCTGGCTACACCTTC.

This clonotype was found many times. The V and J genes are TRBV20-1 and TRBJ1-5; D is undetermined. Trimming shortened V by 2 bases and J by 2 bases, and 4 bases separated the two germline ends. CDR1 is DFQATT, CDR2 SNEGSKA, per germline (reference sequence). The CDR3 is 12 amino acids. CDR3 protein: CSARQGNQPQHF. Here the CDR3 DNA reads TGCAGTGCTAGACAGGGCAATCAGCCCCAGCATTTT.

This clonotype came up once. V is TRBV12-3 or TRBV12-4 and J is TRBJ2-7; D ambiguous. The CDR3 has 14 residues. The V end was cut by 7 bases, the J end by 1 base, with 14 bases between. The CDR3 here is CASMFPEVSYEQYF. The CDR3 DNA reads TGTGCCAGCATGTTCCCAGAGGTTTCCTACGAGCAGTACTTC.

There are many counts of this clonotype. The chain employs TRBV6-5 and TRBJ2-7; 9 nucleotides agree with TRBD2. The CDR3 length is 16 residues. The junction had 9 bases not matched to a gene; V was cut back by 0 bases and J by 6 bases. Germline CDR1 MNHEY, CDR2 SVGAGI. CDR3 nucleotides: TGTGCCAGCAGTTACTCAAGATCCGGGACTAGCAGCGAGCAGTACTTC. It is translated as CASSYSRSGTSSEQYF.

This clonotype was seen repeatedly, ten times or more. CDR3 coding DNA: TGTGCTAGTGGTTTGGCGATGGGGGAGCTGTTTTTT. Protein sequence: CASGLAMGELFF. The J gene is TRBJ2-2, the V gene TRBV12-5; D remains unclear. Germline V lookup: CDR1 LGHNT, CDR2 FRNRAP. This CDR3 region has 12 residues. V was shortened by 1 base and J by 8 bases, with 5 bases between the two germline ends.

This clonotype came up many times. One junction end does not reproduce the germline sequence, and a read error may be involved. The chain couples TRBV2 to TRBJ2-7; either TRBD1 or TRBD2 may fit D (6 bases each). Germline assignment: CDR1 SNHLY and CDR2 FYNNEI. CDR3 length: 13 residues. CDR3 in DNA: TGTGCCAGCAGTGAACTAGGGGGGACAATTGGCCTCTTC. Amino acids: CASSELGGTIGLF.

This clonotype showed up many times. The chain combines TRBV6-1 with TRBJ1-2; possibly TRBD1 for D (5 bases). CDR3 size: 14 residues. Germline V CDR1 and CDR2: MNHNS, SASEGT. Trimming cost V 1 base and J 3 bases, with 9 bases left between them. The CDR3 reads CASSEEGPDYGYTF. CDR3 sequence (DNA): TGTGCCAGCAGTGAAGAGGGACCGGACTATGGCTACACCTTC.

This clonotype was found many times. V is TRBV2 and J is TRBJ2-7, with D unresolved. The ends were cut back, 7 bases at V and 0 bases at J, with 13 bases in the middle. There are 14 residues in the CDR3. CDR1 is SNHLY, CDR2 FYNNEI, per germline. The CDR3 DNA reads TGTGCCAGCACCCCACCGGTGCGCTCCTACGAGCAGTACTTC. Protein: CASTPPVRSYEQYF. Full variable domain (rest looked up from reference TRBV2 and TRBJ2-7): EPEVTQTPSHQVTQMGQEVILRCVPISNHLYFYWYRQILGQKVEFLVSFYNNEISEKSEIFDDQFSVERPDGSNFTLKIRSTKLEDSAMYFCASTPPVRSYEQYFGPGTRLTVT.

This clonotype was detected many times. The chain employs TRBV29-1 and TRBJ1-1, with D possibly TRBD1 on 5 matching bases. Germline V CDR1 and CDR2: SQVTM, ANQGSEA. The CDR3 has 15 residues. Trimming shortened V by 4 bases and J by 1 base, and 16 bases separated the two germline ends. The CDR3 sequence: CSVVLQGTWNTEAFF. The DNA for the CDR3 is TGCAGCGTTGTGCTCCAGGGAACCTGGAACACTGAAGCTTTCTTT.

This clonotype was detected many times. This chain uses TRBV18 with TRBJ2-7, with 11 bases that match TRBD2. The V gene end was trimmed by 3 bases and the J gene end by 2 bases; junction bases not matched to a gene: 12. Looked up from germline, CDR1 is KGHSH and CDR2 is LQKENI. The CDR3 runs to 18 residues. As DNA, the CDR3 is TGTGCCAGCTCACCTACGATTCTGACTAGCGGGATTGCCTACGAGCAGTACTTC. It codes for CASSPTILTSGIAYEQYF.

V gene TRBV12-3 or TRBV12-4 combines with J gene TRBJ2-7; D unresolved. The CDR3 contains 13 residues. V was pared by 7 bases and J by 3 bases, with 13 bases between. The CDR3 DNA sequence: TGTGCCAGCACCAGAGGCGGCCTCTACGAGCAGTACTTC. Its protein is CASTRGGLYEQYF.

This clonotype appeared many times. The rearrangement joins TRBV20-1 to TRBJ1-2; D is possibly TRBD1 (5 bases). This CDR3 region has 14 residues. Between the trimmed V and J ends, which lost 3 bases and 1 base, there was a span of 12 bases. Germline V gene lookup returns CDR1 DFQATT and CDR2 SNEGSKA (reference sequence). In DNA, the CDR3 is TGCAGTGCTAGTTGGGGGGGGTATAACTATGGCTACACCTTC. Protein product: CSASWGGYNYGYTF.

In its sample, this clonotype was seen many times. The V gene is TRBV12-3 or TRBV12-4, the J gene TRBJ2-7; 12 bases fit TRBD1. CDR3 size: 15 residues. The V segment lost 3 bases and the J segment 4 bases; nucleotides outside the gene matches: 4. The DNA for the CDR3 is TGTGCCAGCAGTTTCGGGGACAGGGGGCAATACGAGCAGTACTTC. This encodes CASSFGDRGQYEQYF.

In this sample, this clonotype turned up many times. Given the absence of the conserved phenylalanine or tryptophan at the CDR3 end, a read error is likely. The chain carries TRBV6-2 or TRBV6-3 and TRBJ2-7; D remains unclear. Trimming left V 0 bases short and J 8 bases short, with 23 bases between. Germline-derived CDR1 and CDR2 are MNHEY and SVGEGT. CDR3 length equals 17 residues. The CDR3 DNA reads as TGTGCCAGCAGTTACTCAAGTCTTGATGGCGGATCCTATCAGCAGTACCTC. Translation gives CASSYSSLDGGSYQQYL.

This clonotype was picked up many times. The V call is TRBV6-1, the J call TRBJ1-2; 7 bases line up with TRBD1. Trimming at V came to 5 bases and at J to 5 bases, leaving 8 bases not matched to a gene. Per the germline V gene, CDR1 is MNHNS and CDR2 is SASEGT. The CDR3 length is 14 residues. The CDR3: CASSQPGTAYGYTF. The DNA of the CDR3 is TGTGCCAGCAGTCAACCTGGGACAGCGTATGGCTACACCTTC.

This clonotype has ten or more counts. The chain has TRBV28 and TRBJ2-7; D unresolved. Deletions cut 3 bases from V and 4 bases from J, with 10 bases between. CDR1 and CDR2 from the germline V gene are MDHEN and SYDVKM. This CDR3 comprises 13 residues. The chain's CDR3 is CASSFSLNYEQYF. The CDR3 DNA follows: TGTGCCAGCAGTTTTAGTCTGAATTACGAGCAGTACTTC.

There are many counts of this clonotype. The chain carries TRBV12-3 or TRBV12-4 and TRBJ2-7; TRBD2 might be the D (6 bases). V dropped 6 bases and J dropped 3 bases, with 15 bases sitting between them. The CDR3 spans 14 residues. CDR3 protein: CASRHRGYGYEQYF. The CDR3 DNA reads TGTGCCAGCAGACACCGGGGGTACGGCTACGAGCAGTACTTC.

This clonotype has at least ten counts. The V call is TRBV7-2, the J call TRBJ2-5, with a weak D call TRBD1 (6 bases). Trimming stripped 5 bases from V and 7 bases from J, with 8 bases between. Germline loops: CDR1 SGHTA, CDR2 FQGNSA. This CDR3 contains 11 residues. CDR3 sequence: CASSRGGTQYF. The DNA for the CDR3 is TGTGCCAGCAGCCGAGGGGGGACCCAGTACTTC.

At least ten counts were recorded for this clonotype. The V and J genes are TRBV20-1 and TRBJ2-7, with 13 nucleotides matching TRBD2. The ends lost 2 bases at V and 7 bases at J; junction bases unmatched: 5. Germline CDR1 DFQATT, CDR2 SNEGSKA (reference sequence). The CDR3 runs 14 residues. The CDR3 is CSARSSGLAGEQYF. The CDR3 DNA is TGCAGTGCTAGAAGCTCGGGACTAGCGGGAGAGCAGTACTTC.

This clonotype was detected ten times or more. In DNA form, the CDR3 reads TGTGCCAGCAGCTTTATGGGGGGGAGCACTGAAGCTTTCTTT. This sequence encodes CASSFMGGSTEAFF. This rearrangement joins TRBV7-3 to TRBJ1-1; tentative D call: TRBD1 (5 bases). The germline V gene has CDR1 SGHTA and CDR2 FQGTGA. There are 14 residues in the CDR3. V was shortened by 3 bases and J by 4 bases, with 12 bases between the two germline ends.

This clonotype was seen at least ten times. The J gene is TRBJ2-7, the V gene TRBV12-3 or TRBV12-4; a possible D gene is TRBD1 (6 bases). Trimming cost V 6 bases and J 2 bases, with 14 bases left between them. The CDR3 is 14 residues long. In nucleotides, the CDR3 is TGTGCCAGCAGCCCAAGACAGGATACCTACGAGCAGTACTTC. Protein: CASSPRQDTYEQYF.

This clonotype was counted at least ten times. J is TRBJ1-1 and V is TRBV6-1; 7 bases line up with TRBD1. The trim removed 4 bases at V and 2 bases at J, leaving 4 bases unmatched. Germline loops: CDR1 MNHNS, CDR2 SASEGT. This CDR3 contains 14 residues. This chain's CDR3 is CASSATGLNTEAFF. The CDR3 DNA is TGTGCCAGCAGTGCGACAGGGTTAAACACTGAAGCTTTCTTT.

This chain joins TRBV29-1 and TRBJ2-7, with a tentative D call TRBD1 (6 bases). This CDR3 has 13 residues. With 3 bases removed from V and 4 bases from J, the gap between germline ends came to 13 bases. Germline V gene lookup returns CDR1 SQVTM and CDR2 ANQGSEA. The DNA of the CDR3 is TGCAGCGTTGAGGGTACCAGGGGTTACGAGCAGTACTTC. Its protein is CSVEGTRGYEQYF.